This T cell receptor beta chain was documented in a study of T cell repertoires in cytomegalovirus infection. Study as a whole: A matching HLA type, together with CMV infection, was signaled by public TCR beta signatures.

To note about this clonotype: Antigen unknown.

Study-wide results and limits: The study identified carriers of CMV plus the relevant HLA from cumulative public TCR beta family frequency.

TCRdb recomputed calls from the reads with MiXCR, one row per CDR3 protein. This sample has 700,000 to 850,000 distinct CDR3 sequences; over 25% occur once, and the top ten carry under 15%. The ends were cut back, 1 base at V and 5 bases at J, with 9 bases in the middle. Germline CDR1 LNHDA, CDR2 SQIVND (reference sequence). The CDR3 runs to 13 residues. The receptor was isolated from a human donor in good health (CMV status not recorded). Some clones in this sample may be carry-over from other donors' samples. Material: cultured CD8+ T cells from PBMCs, obtained from culture after CMV antigen stimulation. The chain links TRBV19 to TRBJ2-7; possible D gene TRBD2, 6 bases. CDR3 nucleotides: TGTGCCAGTAGTATAGGGGCGGGGAACGAGCAGTACTTC. This encodes CASSIGAGNEQYF.